The 32 T cell receptor beta chains below were found in one sample sequenced in a study of blood T cell repertoires in COVID-19. Using immunoSEQ multiplex PCR, the repertoire was profiled, and TCRdb retains in-frame clones only, with some absent. The repertoire holds 85,000 to 95,000 clones, with nearly 90% as singletons. Sequenced input: peripheral blood. These receptor sequences come from a woman older than 75 with active COVID-19.

The chain is built from TRBV3-1 (or the pseudogene TRBV3-2) and TRBJ2-1, with D perhaps TRBD2 (6 bases). V was shortened by 5 bases and J by 7 bases, with 12 bases between the two germline ends. Germline V gene lookup returns CDR1 LGHDT and CDR2 YNNKEL (reference sequence). The CDR3 sequence is 13 residues long. Written as DNA, the CDR3 is TGTGCCAGCAGCGGTCTAGCGAGAAATGAGCAGTTCTTC. Translated: CASSGLARNEQFF.

The V and J genes are TRBV2 and TRBJ1-1; D is possibly TRBD1 (6 bases). In germline, CDR1 is SNHLY, CDR2 FYNNEI. The CDR3 has 16 residues. Deletions cut 5 bases from V and 5 bases from J, with 21 bases between. CDR3 in amino acids: CASSKVGAGARTEAFF. The CDR3 DNA sequence: TGTGCCAGCAGTAAAGTGGGGGCGGGGGCGCGGACTGAAGCTTTCTTT.

This chain connects TRBV20-1 to TRBJ2-1, with D possibly matching TRBD2 (6 bases). Germline CDR1 reads DFQATT; CDR2 reads SNEGSKA (reference sequence). V lost 5 bases and J lost 15, with 17 bases in between. The CDR3 extends over 11 amino acids. The CDR3 nucleotides are TGCAGTGCTGCCCGACTAGAGTTTCGGTTCTTC. Residues: CSAARLEFRFF.

The chain combines TRBV6-2 or TRBV6-3 with TRBJ2-1; TRBD2 aligns across 14 bases. The V and J ends lost 5 bases and 0 bases, in that order; junction bases with no gene match: 3. There are 17 residues in the CDR3. Germline CDR1 is MNHEY and CDR2 is SVGEGT. The CDR3 spells CASSRTSGGSSYNEQFF. Here the CDR3 DNA reads TGTGCCAGCAGTCGGACTAGCGGGGGGAGCTCCTACAATGAGCAGTTCTTC.

The CDR3 sequence: CASSFQGHPGYTF. The CDR3 DNA reads TGTGCCAGCAGCTTCCAGGGACACCCTGGCTACACCTTC. The chain carries TRBV7-2 and TRBJ1-2; D is possibly TRBD1 (6 bases). V was shortened by 3 bases and J by 7 bases, with 12 bases between the two germline ends. Germline loops: CDR1 SGHTA, CDR2 FQGNSA. The CDR3 is made up of 13 amino acids.

This chain joins TRBV5-5 and TRBJ2-1; 12 bases fit TRBD2. V shed 3 bases and J 8 bases; nucleotides not matched to a gene: 9. Germline V gene lookup returns CDR1 SGHKS and CDR2 YYEKEE (reference sequence). CDR3 length: 16 amino acids. In DNA, the CDR3 is TGTGCCAGCAGCTCGATTCCTAGCGGGAGGGCCCATGAGCAGTTCTTC. Encoded protein: CASSSIPSGRAHEQFF.

This clone was counted a few times. The chain links TRBV11-2 to TRBJ1-2; D unclear. From germline, CDR1 is SGHAT and CDR2 FQNNGV. The CDR3 length is 17 residues. Trimming stripped 2 bases from V and 0 bases from J, with 16 bases between. CDR3 in amino acids: CASSLRGSAIANYGYTF. The CDR3 DNA reads TGTGCCAGCAGCTTACGAGGCAGTGCGATAGCTAACTATGGCTACACCTTC.

This rearrangement joins TRBV6-2 or TRBV6-3 to TRBJ2-2; the match to TRBD2 covers 9 bases. CDR3 length: 17 residues. V was clipped by 3 bases and J by 4 bases; unmatched bases: 9. The germline V gene encodes CDR1 MNHEY and CDR2 SVGEGT. The CDR3 here is CASSYVLGAGGTGELFF. The DNA for the CDR3 is TGTGCCAGCAGTTATGTCCTGGGAGCGGGAGGCACCGGGGAGCTGTTTTTT.

This chain uses TRBV19 with TRBJ1-5; 7 bases fit TRBD1. CDR1 and CDR2 (germline): LNHDA, SQIVND (reference sequence). With 6 bases clipped from V and 5 bases from J, the junction kept 4 bases outside the gene matches. The CDR3 has 13 residues. CDR3 bases: TGTGCCAGTAGGCGACAGGGATATCAGCCCCAGCATTTT. Its translation is CASRRQGYQPQHF.

In its sample, this clone was seen once. The V gene is TRBV11-2, the J gene TRBJ2-1, with 12 bases identical to TRBD2. The junction had 7 bases not matched to a gene; V was cut back by 1 base and J by 12 bases. CDR1 and CDR2 (germline): SGHAT, FQNNGV. The CDR3 spans 15 residues. CDR3 residues: CASSLAALAGGPQFF. DNA for the CDR3: TGTGCCAGCAGCTTAGCGGCGCTAGCGGGAGGGCCGCAGTTCTTC.

V gene TRBV24-1 combines with J gene TRBJ1-5; possibly TRBD1 for D (6 bases). V lost 3 bases to trimming and J lost 7 bases, with 9 bases between them. The CDR3 is made up of 13 amino acids. Germline values: CDR1 KGHDR, CDR2 SFDVKD. Here the CDR3 reads CATSDTTGQPQHF. In nucleotides, the CDR3 is TGTGCCACCAGTGATACGACAGGACAGCCCCAGCATTTT.

This chain connects TRBV9 to TRBJ2-3, with D possibly being TRBD2 (7 bases). CDR3 length equals 15 residues. The germline V gene has CDR1 SGDLS and CDR2 YYNGEE. The V gene lost 6 bases and the J gene lost 6 bases, with 20 bases spanning the gap. The CDR3 reads CASTRWGGPLDTQYF. In DNA form, the CDR3 reads TGTGCCAGCACCCGCTGGGGGGGGCCCTTGGATACGCAGTATTTT.

The V and J genes are TRBV7-8 and TRBJ2-4; 9 nucleotides agree with TRBD1. The CDR3 spans 16 residues. Germline V gene data show CDR1 as SGHVS and CDR2 as FQNEAQ. The J segment lost 6 bases and the V segment lost 0 bases, leaving 6 bases of the junction unmatched. CDR3 loop: CASSLAGQGSANIQYF. The CDR3 nucleotides read TGTGCCAGCAGCTTAGCGGGACAGGGTTCGGCAAACATTCAGTACTTC.

V gene TRBV7-2 combines with J gene TRBJ2-1, with D unclear. Trimming pared 4 bases from V and 0 bases from J, leaving 10 bases between. CDR1 and CDR2 from the germline V gene are SGHTA and FQGNSA. The CDR3 is 15 amino acids. CDR3 amino acids: CASSWLLGSYNEQFF. Here the CDR3 DNA reads TGTGCCAGCAGCTGGCTCCTAGGCTCCTACAATGAGCAGTTCTTC.

The chain uses TRBV5-4 and TRBJ1-4; D is ambiguous. The germline V and J ends were trimmed by 0 bases and 7 bases, with 13 bases remaining between them. CDR1 is SGHNT, CDR2 YYREEE, per germline (reference sequence). The CDR3 runs 15 residues. The CDR3 DNA follows: TGTGCCAGCAGCTTGGAGGCAGAACCGGGTGAAAAACTGTTTTTT. This sequence encodes CASSLEAEPGEKLFF.

The gene calls are TRBV9 and TRBJ2-3, with TRBD2 as a possible D gene (5 bases). The CDR3 covers 15 residues. V shed 3 bases and J shed 0 bases, with 11 bases lying between them. From germline, CDR1 is SGDLS and CDR2 YYNGEE. CDR3 loop: CASSASQSSTDTQYF. CDR3 nucleotide sequence: TGTGCCAGCAGCGCTAGCCAATCTAGCACAGATACGCAGTATTTT.

This chain connects TRBV7-2 to TRBJ1-1; 8 bases line up with TRBD1. V was clipped by 6 bases and J by 3 bases; unmatched bases: 3. This CDR3 spans 13 amino acids. Germline CDR1 is SGHTA and CDR2 is FQGNSA. CDR3 loop: CASRGQADTEAFF. CDR3 DNA: TGTGCCAGCAGGGGACAGGCGGACACTGAAGCTTTCTTT.

This chain links TRBV7-2 with TRBJ2-7, with D tentatively TRBD2 (6 bases). The CDR3 runs 15 residues. From germline, CDR1 is SGHTA and CDR2 FQGNSA. Trimming left V 1 base short and J 3 bases short, with 13 bases between. The CDR3 sequence: CASSLEGTQFYEQYF. For the CDR3, the DNA is TGTGCCAGCAGCTTAGAAGGGACTCAATTCTACGAGCAGTACTTC.

V is TRBV5-1 and J is TRBJ2-2; 10 bases agree with TRBD2. J was trimmed by 3 bases and V by 3 bases; bases with no gene match: 8. The CDR3 has 17 amino acids. CDR1 and CDR2 (germline): SGHRS, YFSETQ. In DNA form, the CDR3 reads TGCGCCAGCAGCTACCTAACTAGCGGGGTACACACCGGGGAGCTGTTTTTT. Translation: CASSYLTSGVHTGELFF.

This chain uses TRBV6-5 with TRBJ2-3; 8 nucleotides agree with TRBD2. J was trimmed by 6 bases and V by 8 bases; bases with no gene match: 13. Germline assignment: CDR1 MNHEY and CDR2 SVGAGI. The CDR3 length is 15 residues. Here the CDR3 reads CASPREGHERDTQYF. The CDR3 DNA sequence: TGTGCCAGCCCTCGGGAGGGGCACGAAAGGGATACGCAGTATTTT.

The count of this clone is one. CDR3 DNA sequence: TGCAGTGCTAGTAAAACCAAACCAGGCTATGGCTACACCTTC. This encodes CSASKTKPGYGYTF. V and J are TRBV20-1 and TRBJ1-2; no reliable D call. Germline V gives CDR1 DFQATT, CDR2 SNEGSKA (reference sequence). V was clipped by 3 bases and J by 4 bases, with 15 bases between them. There are 14 residues in the CDR3.

The chain couples TRBV13 to TRBJ2-7, with 11 bases matching TRBD2. There are 14 residues in the CDR3. CDR1 PRHDT and CDR2 FYEKMQ come from the germline V gene (reference sequence). J was trimmed by 6 bases and V by 4 bases; bases with no gene match: 5. CDR3 sequence (DNA): TGTGCCAGCAGCTCGGGACTAGCGGTAGGCGAGCAGTACTTC. Its protein is CASSSGLAVGEQYF.

This rearrangement joins TRBV18 to TRBJ2-1; 7 nucleotides match TRBD2. J was trimmed by 4 bases and V by 5 bases; bases with no gene match: 2. CDR1 is KGHSH, CDR2 LQKENI, per germline. The CDR3 is 13 amino acids. CDR3 residues: CASSGSGYNEQFF. The CDR3, as DNA: TGTGCCAGCTCAGGTAGCGGGTACAATGAGCAGTTCTTC.

The chain couples TRBV5-1 to TRBJ1-1; D possibly corresponds to TRBD1 (6 bases). Germline CDR1 SGHRS, CDR2 YFSETQ. CDR3 size: 16 residues. The germline V and J ends were trimmed by 0 bases and 0 bases, with 12 bases remaining between them. The CDR3 reads CASSLGTDGLNTEAFF. CDR3 bases: TGCGCCAGCAGCTTGGGGACAGACGGATTGAACACTGAAGCTTTCTTT.

The chain carries TRBV29-1 and TRBJ1-2; no definite D call. The CDR3 runs 13 residues. The V end lost 3 bases, the J end lost 0 bases, and 8 bases lay between the germline ends. In germline, CDR1 is SQVTM, CDR2 ANQGSEA. CDR3 in DNA: TGCAGCGTTGACGTCCCAGCTAACTATGGCTACACCTTC. Translation: CSVDVPANYGYTF.

The genes are TRBV5-4 and TRBJ2-5; 7 bases are shared with TRBD2. This CDR3 spans 14 amino acids. CDR1 is SGHNT, CDR2 YYREEE, per germline (reference sequence). With 2 bases clipped from V and 4 bases from J, the junction kept 5 bases outside the gene matches. The DNA of the CDR3 is TGTGCCAGCAGCTTAATGGGGGGGGGAGAGACCCAGTACTTC. The encoded protein is CASSLMGGGETQYF.

The chain combines TRBV7-2 with TRBJ2-3, with TRBD2 matching 13 bases. V shed 4 bases and J 5 bases; nucleotides not matched to a gene: 3. CDR1 and CDR2 from the germline V gene are SGHTA and FQGNSA. CDR3 size: 15 residues. CDR3 region: CASSSGLAGEDTQYF. Here the CDR3 DNA reads TGTGCCAGCAGCTCCGGACTAGCGGGAGAAGATACGCAGTATTTT.

The chain carries TRBV15 and TRBJ1-4; D unresolved. The CDR3 loop spans 13 amino acids. With 1 base removed from V and 4 bases from J, the gap between germline ends came to 4 bases. Germline V gives CDR1 LNHNV, CDR2 YYDKDF (reference sequence). CDR3: CATSRGSNEKLFF. The CDR3 nucleotides read TGTGCCACCAGCAGAGGGAGTAATGAAAAACTGTTTTTT.

The DNA of the CDR3 is TGTGCCAGCACCCTGAGAGGAGCAACTAATGAAAAACTGTTTTTT. This translates into CASTLRGATNEKLFF. V gene TRBV28 combines with J gene TRBJ1-4; D gene unclear. V lost 7 bases to trimming and J lost 0 bases, with 12 bases between them. The CDR3 has 15 residues. Germline V CDR1 and CDR2: MDHEN, SYDVKM.

J is TRBJ1-2 and V is TRBV27, with D unresolved. The V end was cut by 2 bases, the J end by 5 bases, with 9 bases between. Germline CDR1 MNHEY, CDR2 SMNVEV (reference sequence). CDR3 size: 13 residues. The CDR3 bases are TGTGCCAGCAGTTTAGGCGGAAGATATGGCTACACCTTC. It encodes CASSLGGRYGYTF.

The sample holds a few counts of this clone. This rearrangement joins TRBV27 to TRBJ2-1, with D tentatively TRBD2 (5 bases). The CDR3 runs 15 residues. The V gene's germline CDR1 is MNHEY and CDR2 SMNVEV (reference sequence). With 3 bases removed from V and 6 bases from J, the gap between germline ends came to 15 bases. Written as DNA, the CDR3 is TGTGCCAGCAGTTTGCGACTAAATGTAGGCAATGAGCAGTTCTTC. It specifies CASSLRLNVGNEQFF.

V usage is TRBV5-1 and J usage is TRBJ2-1; 11 bases map to TRBD2. Germline CDR1 SGHRS, CDR2 YFSETQ. With 3 bases clipped from V and 7 bases from J, the junction kept 9 bases outside the gene matches. The CDR3 sequence is 16 residues long. CDR3 loop: CASSSEGTSGRNEQFF. The CDR3 bases are TGCGCCAGCAGCTCGGAAGGCACTAGCGGGAGAAATGAGCAGTTCTTC.